Sequencing of this T cell receptor beta chain was carried out in a study of blood T cell repertoires in COVID-19 (TCRdb year 2020). For the study in its entirety: Collaborator samples came from the United States, Italy and Spain and covered acute and convalescent phases of COVID-19. The prospective study material was composed of cDNA or gDNA derived from T cells, B-cell-depleted T cells, or PBMCs. Deeply sampled blood TCRbeta repertoires from subjects exposed to, actively infected with, or recovered from COVID-19 were included in the dataset. The repertoires were released in a freely available public database meant as a resource for research on the immune response to SARS-CoV-2. Samples came from the ongoing ImmuneRACE study (first 160 participants) plus 1,254 subjects from 6 global collaborators. Sample metadata almost always included a de-identified subject ID, COVID-19 status, age in years and sex. Where available, HLA class I and class II types were taken from metadata supplied by the sample provider and were not determined by assay-based typing.

CDR1 and CDR2 were assigned from the germline V gene (reference sequence) as SGHNT and YYREEE. V and J are trimmed by 10 bases and 1 base, and the gene matches miss 6 bases of the junction. The CDR3 holds 13 amino acids from the cysteine to the phenylalanine. The entry retains the CDR3 DNA only, 39 bases that are in frame from base 1. Each collaborating institution followed its own protocols to collect whole blood in K2EDTA tubes. For TCRbeta analysis, collaborators shipped samples as frozen whole blood, isolated PBMCs, or DNA extracted from either of those sample types. A word on this clone: What this receptor recognizes is not known. No base quality information exists; no much larger clone differs at one position.

The full study reports these points: The quantity of clinical and demographic metadata differed by source and by participant and was supplied without curation.

TCRbeta CDR3 regions were amplified from genomic DNA using the immunoSEQ Assay, a bias-controlled multiplex PCR. As for the authors' bioinformatics: The number of nucleated cells in each sample was estimated from the amplification of reference gene primers within the assay. Sequence reads were collapsed and filtered to measure the absolute abundance of every unique TCRbeta CDR3 rearrangement. For each sample, productive Simpson clonality was calculated as the square root of Simpson's diversity index over productive rearrangements. The source is immuneACCESS, and TCRdb retained only in-frame sequences with V and J called. Part of the clones is not carried over; for the studies checked, unresolved V genes explain less than half of this, and the remainder is unexplained. D and trimming were read from the DNA, whereas the V and J calls and clone size are those reported in that table. Present in this sample are fewer than 100,000 clones, around 90% of which were seen just once. The ten top clones hold roughly 46% of the sample.

This clonotype originated in a human donor in a cohort sampled during active COVID-19. Sequenced material: peripheral blood. The sequence links TRBV5-4 to TRBJ2-5; 8 middle bases align to TRBD1. The DNA sequence is given as TGTGCCTGGCAGGGGGCGCGCCAAGAGACCCAGTACTTC. It codes for CAWQGARQETQYF.